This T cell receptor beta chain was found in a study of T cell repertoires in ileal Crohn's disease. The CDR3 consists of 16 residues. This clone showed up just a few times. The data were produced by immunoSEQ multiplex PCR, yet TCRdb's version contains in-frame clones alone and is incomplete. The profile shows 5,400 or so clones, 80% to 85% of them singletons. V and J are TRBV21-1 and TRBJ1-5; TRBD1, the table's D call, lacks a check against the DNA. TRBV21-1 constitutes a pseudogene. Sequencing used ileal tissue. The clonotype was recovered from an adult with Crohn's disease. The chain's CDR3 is CASSAMLQGSNQPQHF. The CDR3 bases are TGTGCCAGCAGCGCGATGCTACAGGGGTCAAATCAGCCCCAGCATTTT.